This passage covers 13 T cell receptor beta chains from one sample sequenced in a study of T-cell reconstitution after alpha-beta-depleted transplantation in children. Unique molecular identifiers were incorporated during preparation of the TCRbeta library. TCRdb recomputed calls from the PCR reads with MiXCR, one row per CDR3 protein. The data show around 490,000 distinct CDR3 sequences, about an eighth seen once. This material consisted of PBMCs, mostly from graft donor cells, taken 180 days after TCRalphabeta/CD19-depleted stem cell transplant. Receptors were obtained from a female patient under 10 years old who had a stem cell transplant for aplastic anemia, so the T cells may come from the graft donor.

The V call is TRBV20-1, the J call TRBJ2-1, with 15 bases matching TRBD2. The trim removed 6 bases at V and 2 bases at J, leaving 14 bases unmatched. The CDR3 is 19 residues long. Germline V lookup: CDR1 DFQATT, CDR2 SNEGSKA (reference sequence). As DNA, the CDR3 is TGCAGTGCAGACCCCGGACTAGCGGGAGGGCTAGTGACCTACAATGAGCAGTTCTTC. This codes for CSADPGLAGGLVTYNEQFF.

This clonotype has only a few counts. The chain couples TRBV7-3 to TRBJ2-6; no clear D. Germline lookup yields CDR1 SGHTA and CDR2 FQGTGA. Trimming shortened V by 5 bases and J by 6 bases, and 8 bases separated the two germline ends. This CDR3 is built from 13 residues. The CDR3 is CASSPHPANVLTF. In DNA form, the CDR3 reads TGTGCCAGCAGCCCACACCCGGCCAACGTCCTGACTTTC.

The V gene is TRBV30, the J gene TRBJ2-1; TRBD1 matches 8 bases. The junction had 10 bases not matched to a gene; V was cut back by 2 bases and J by 7 bases. The length of the CDR3 is 15 residues. Per germline, CDR1 GTSNPN and CDR2 SVGIG (reference sequence). CDR3 amino acids: CAWSKLDRAKNEQFF. The CDR3 DNA reads as TGTGCCTGGAGTAAATTGGACAGGGCTAAAAATGAGCAGTTCTTC.

This clonotype was seen ten or more times. The rearrangement uses TRBV10-3 and TRBJ2-7; 9 nucleotides match TRBD2. The V gene end was trimmed by 1 base and the J gene end by 0 bases; junction bases not matched to a gene: 4. CDR3 size: 16 residues. From germline, CDR1 is ENHRY and CDR2 SYGVKD. CDR3 sequence reads: CAISEFLAGSSYEQYF. CDR3 sequence (DNA): TGTGCCATCAGTGAGTTCCTAGCGGGAAGCTCCTACGAGCAGTACTTC.

With regard to this clonotype: At one boundary the junction diverges from the germline segment, which might be a read error. The chain joins TRBV29-1 to TRBJ1-1; the D gene is possibly TRBD1 (5 bases). Germline V gives CDR1 SQVTM, CDR2 ANQGSEA. The CDR3 covers 16 residues. The CDR3 nucleotides read TGCAGCGTTGAAGGCTTTCCGGGGCGGCCTAACACTGTAGCTTTCTTT. Translation: CSVEGFPGRPNTVAFF. Using reference TRBV29-1 and TRBJ1-1 for the parts outside the CDR3, the full variable domain is SAVISQKPSRDICQRGTSLTIQCQVDSQVTMMFWYRQQPGQSLTLIATANQGSEATYESGFVIDKFPISRPNLTFSTLTVSNMSPEDSSIYLCSVEGFPGRPNTVAFFGQGTRLTVV.

This rearrangement joins TRBV29-1 to TRBJ2-3; D is unclear. The CDR3 contains 13 residues. V dropped 3 bases and J dropped 0 bases, with 7 bases sitting between them. Germline V gene lookup returns CDR1 SQVTM and CDR2 ANQGSEA. The CDR3 reads CSVEVRSTDTQYF. Written as DNA, the CDR3 is TGCAGCGTTGAGGTCAGGAGCACAGATACGCAGTATTTT.

The chain employs TRBV4-3 and TRBJ2-2; a weak D match, TRBD1 (6 bases). This CDR3 has 13 amino acids. The germline V and J ends were trimmed by 3 bases and 6 bases, with 8 bases remaining between them. Germline CDR1 LGHNA, CDR2 YSLEER. As DNA, the CDR3 is TGCGCCAGCAGCCACACAGGGCCCGGGGAGCTGTTTTTT. The encoded protein is CASSHTGPGELFF.

Ten or more counts support this clonotype. The chain recombines TRBV5-4 with TRBJ2-1, with 13 bases identical to TRBD2. With 2 bases clipped from V and 8 bases from J, the junction kept 7 bases outside the gene matches. Germline V lookup: CDR1 SGHNT, CDR2 YYREEE (reference sequence). The CDR3 is 16 amino acids. CDR3 amino acids: CASSFGTSGTGYEQFF. In nucleotides, the CDR3 is TGTGCCAGCAGCTTCGGGACTAGCGGGACCGGGTATGAGCAGTTCTTC.

V usage is TRBV7-6 and J usage is TRBJ1-4; D is ambiguous. The germline gives CDR1 SGHVS, CDR2 FNYEAQ. The CDR3 has 12 residues. The CDR3 reads CAVTETNEKLFF. CDR3 in DNA: TGTGCTGTGACTGAGACTAATGAAAAACTGTTTTTT.

This clonotype turned up a few times. V usage is TRBV18 and J usage is TRBJ2-7, with TRBD1 identical over 8 bases. The junction had 8 bases not matched to a gene; V was cut back by 2 bases and J by 5 bases. This CDR3 comprises 15 residues. The germline V gene encodes CDR1 KGHSH and CDR2 LQKENI. The CDR3 nucleotides are TGTGCCAGCTCACCAATTGGGACAGGCGCAAACGAGCAGTACTTC. Translated, it gives CASSPIGTGANEQYF.

The V gene is TRBV6-2 or TRBV6-3, the J gene TRBJ2-6, with D possibly matching TRBD1 (6 bases). Trimming stripped 4 bases from V and 2 bases from J, with 12 bases between. This CDR3 is 16 amino acids long. CDR1 MNHEY and CDR2 SVGEGT come from the germline V gene. The CDR3 DNA reads as TGTGCCAGCAGTTGCTACAGGGTAACTGGGGCCAACGTCCTGACTTTC. Protein sequence: CASSCYRVTGANVLTF.

This clonotype was picked up many times. V gene TRBV7-9 combines with J gene TRBJ2-1; TRBD1 aligns across 12 bases. The J segment lost 10 bases and the V segment lost 3 bases, leaving 10 bases of the junction unmatched. The CDR3 is made up of 16 amino acids. Germline V gives CDR1 SEHNR, CDR2 FQNEAQ (reference sequence). The CDR3 DNA reads as TGTGCCAGCAGCTTCGACCCGGGACAGGGGGCTCTAGAGCAGTTCTTC. Its protein is CASSFDPGQGALEQFF.

This clonotype was recorded only once. V is TRBV7-6 and J is TRBJ2-5; 7 positions match TRBD1. The CDR3 totals 17 residues. V trimming: 3 bases; J trimming: 4 bases; junction bases outside the gene matches: 14. Germline V gives CDR1 SGHVS, CDR2 FNYEAQ. Here the CDR3 DNA reads TGTGCCAGCAGCTTGGGTATCGTAGGGGGCATTGGAGAGACCCAGTACTTC. Its protein is CASSLGIVGGIGETQYF.